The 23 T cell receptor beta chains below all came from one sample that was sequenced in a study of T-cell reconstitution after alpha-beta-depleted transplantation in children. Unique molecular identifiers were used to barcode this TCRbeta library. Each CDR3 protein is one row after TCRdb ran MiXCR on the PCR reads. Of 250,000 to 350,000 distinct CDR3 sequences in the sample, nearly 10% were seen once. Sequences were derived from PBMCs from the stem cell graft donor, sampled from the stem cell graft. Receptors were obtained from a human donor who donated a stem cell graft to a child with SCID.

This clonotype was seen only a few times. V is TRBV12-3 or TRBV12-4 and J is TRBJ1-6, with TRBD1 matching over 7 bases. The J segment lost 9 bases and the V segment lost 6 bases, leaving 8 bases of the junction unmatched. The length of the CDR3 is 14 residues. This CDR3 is CASRLTGASSPLHF. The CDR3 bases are TGTGCCAGCAGACTAACAGGGGCTAGTTCACCCCTCCACTTT.

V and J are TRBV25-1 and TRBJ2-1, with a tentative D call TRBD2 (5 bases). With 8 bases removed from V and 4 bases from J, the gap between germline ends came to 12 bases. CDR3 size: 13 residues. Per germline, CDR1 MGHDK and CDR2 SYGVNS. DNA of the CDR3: TGTGCCAGCCGGGATCAAGTTTACAATGAGCAGTTCTTC. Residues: CASRDQVYNEQFF.

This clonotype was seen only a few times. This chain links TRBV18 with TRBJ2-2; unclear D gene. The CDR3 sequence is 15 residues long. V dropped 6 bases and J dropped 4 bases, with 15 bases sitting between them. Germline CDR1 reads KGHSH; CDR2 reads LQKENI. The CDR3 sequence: CASSTRRVGTGELFF. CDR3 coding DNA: TGTGCCAGCTCTACCCGTCGCGTCGGCACCGGGGAGCTGTTTTTT.

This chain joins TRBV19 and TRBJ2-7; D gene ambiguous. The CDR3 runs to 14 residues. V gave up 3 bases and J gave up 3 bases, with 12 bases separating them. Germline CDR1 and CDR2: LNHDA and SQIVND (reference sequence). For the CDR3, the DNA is TGTGCCAGTAGTATTAGTGACTCCCGCTACGAGCAGTACTTC. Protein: CASSISDSRYEQYF.

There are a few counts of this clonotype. The CDR3 bases are TGCAGTGTATACCAAGAGACCCAGTACTTC. It encodes CSVYQETQYF. V usage is TRBV20-1 and J usage is TRBJ2-5; D is unclear. This CDR3 is built from 10 residues. The germline gives CDR1 DFQATT, CDR2 SNEGSKA (reference sequence). Trimming left V 7 bases short and J 0 bases short, with 3 bases between.

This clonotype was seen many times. In DNA form, the CDR3 reads TGCGCCAGCAGCCAAGGCCAGGGCTCCTACAATGAGCAGTTCTTC. It is translated as CASSQGQGSYNEQFF. The V and J genes are TRBV4-1 and TRBJ2-1; TRBD1 might be the D (5 bases). Germline CDR1 reads MGHRA; CDR2 reads YSYEKL. V was trimmed by 1 base and J by 0 bases, leaving 7 bases between them. The length of the CDR3 is 15 residues.

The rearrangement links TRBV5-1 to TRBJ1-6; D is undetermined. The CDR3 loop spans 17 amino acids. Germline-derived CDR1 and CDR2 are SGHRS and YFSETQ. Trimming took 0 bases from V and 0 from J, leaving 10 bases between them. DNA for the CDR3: TGCGCCAGCAGCTTGGGAGGTAGGATCTCCTATAATTCACCCCTCCACTTT. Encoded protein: CASSLGGRISYNSPLHF.

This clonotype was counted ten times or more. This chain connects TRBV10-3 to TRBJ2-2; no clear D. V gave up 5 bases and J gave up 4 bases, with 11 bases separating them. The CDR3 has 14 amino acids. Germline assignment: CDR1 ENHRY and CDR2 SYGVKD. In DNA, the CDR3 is TGTGCCATCAGTCGGGCGGACGGCACCGGGGAGCTGTTTTTT. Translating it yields CAISRADGTGELFF.

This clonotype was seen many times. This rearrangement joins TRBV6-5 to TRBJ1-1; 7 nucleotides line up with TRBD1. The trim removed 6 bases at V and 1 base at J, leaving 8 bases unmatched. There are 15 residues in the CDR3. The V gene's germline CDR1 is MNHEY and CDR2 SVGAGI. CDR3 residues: CASRIPGTANTEAFF. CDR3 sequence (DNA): TGTGCCAGCAGAATCCCCGGGACAGCGAACACTGAAGCTTTCTTT.

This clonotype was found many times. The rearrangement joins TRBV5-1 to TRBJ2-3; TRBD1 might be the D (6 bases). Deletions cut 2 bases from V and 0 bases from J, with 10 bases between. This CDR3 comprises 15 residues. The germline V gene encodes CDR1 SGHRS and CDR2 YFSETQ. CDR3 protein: CASSFRDKSTDTQYF. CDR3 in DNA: TGCGCCAGCAGCTTCCGGGACAAGAGCACAGATACGCAGTATTTT.

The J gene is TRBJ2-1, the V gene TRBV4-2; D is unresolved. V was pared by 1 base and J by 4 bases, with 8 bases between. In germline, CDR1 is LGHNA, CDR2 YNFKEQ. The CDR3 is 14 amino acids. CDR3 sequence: CASSQGLPYNEQFF. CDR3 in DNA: TGTGCCAGCAGCCAAGGCCTACCGTACAATGAGCAGTTCTTC.

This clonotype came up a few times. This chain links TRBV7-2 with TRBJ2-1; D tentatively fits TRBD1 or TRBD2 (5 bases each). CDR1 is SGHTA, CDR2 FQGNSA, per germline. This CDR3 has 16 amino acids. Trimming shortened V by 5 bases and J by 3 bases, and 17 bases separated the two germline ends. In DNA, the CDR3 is TGTGCCAGCAGCCCAGAGGGGTCCACGGTCTACAATGAGCAGTTCTTC. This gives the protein CASSPEGSTVYNEQFF.

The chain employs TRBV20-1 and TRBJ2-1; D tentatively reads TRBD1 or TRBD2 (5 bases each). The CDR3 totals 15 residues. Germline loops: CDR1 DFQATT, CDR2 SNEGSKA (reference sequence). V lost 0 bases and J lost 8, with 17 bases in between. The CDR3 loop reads CSARDLRDPFYEQFF. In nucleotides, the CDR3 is TGCAGTGCTAGAGATCTAAGGGACCCTTTTTATGAGCAGTTCTTC.

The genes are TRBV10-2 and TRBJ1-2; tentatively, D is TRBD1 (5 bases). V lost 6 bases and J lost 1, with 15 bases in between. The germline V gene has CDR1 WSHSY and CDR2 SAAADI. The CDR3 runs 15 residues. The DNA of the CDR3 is TGCGCCAGCAGACAAGACGACAGCTATAACTATGGCTACACCTTC. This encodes CASRQDDSYNYGYTF.

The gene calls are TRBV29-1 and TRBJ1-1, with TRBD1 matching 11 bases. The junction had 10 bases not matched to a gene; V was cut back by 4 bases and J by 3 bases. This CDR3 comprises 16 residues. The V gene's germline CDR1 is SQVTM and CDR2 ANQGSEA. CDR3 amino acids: CSVGASGTGGYTEAFF. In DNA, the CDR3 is TGCAGCGTTGGGGCCTCGGGGACAGGGGGTTACACTGAAGCTTTCTTT.

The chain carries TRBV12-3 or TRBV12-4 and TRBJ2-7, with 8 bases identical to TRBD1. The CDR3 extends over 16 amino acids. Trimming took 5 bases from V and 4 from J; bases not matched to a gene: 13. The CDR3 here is CASSTRGQGWGYEQYF. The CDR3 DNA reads TGTGCCAGCAGTACTCGTGGACAGGGTTGGGGATACGAGCAGTACTTC.

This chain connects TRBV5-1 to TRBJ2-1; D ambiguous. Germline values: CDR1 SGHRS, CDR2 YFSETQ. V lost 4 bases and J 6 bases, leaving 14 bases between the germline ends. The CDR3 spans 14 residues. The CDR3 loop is CASSEDHPPNEQFF. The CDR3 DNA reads TGCGCCAGCAGCGAGGACCACCCCCCCAATGAGCAGTTCTTC. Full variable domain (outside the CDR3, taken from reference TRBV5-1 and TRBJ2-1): KAGVTQTPRYLIKTRGQQVTLSCSPISGHRSVSWYQQTPGQGLQFLFEYFSETQRNKGNFPGRFSGRQFSNSRSEMNVSTLELGDSALYLCASSEDHPPNEQFFGPGTRLTVL.

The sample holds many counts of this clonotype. The CDR3 DNA is TGCAGTGCTAGAGACGCCAACTCCTACGAGCAGTACTTC. It specifies CSARDANSYEQYF. J is TRBJ2-7 and V is TRBV20-1; D ambiguous. V lost 0 bases and J lost 0, with 6 bases in between. This CDR3 is built from 13 residues. CDR1 DFQATT and CDR2 SNEGSKA come from the germline V gene (reference sequence).

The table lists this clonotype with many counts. Here the CDR3 DNA reads TGTGCCAGCAGCCCATACAGGGGACCAACTTCTCTAGCAACTAATGAAAAACTGTTTTTT. This encodes CASSPYRGPTSLATNEKLFF. The chain is built from TRBV11-2 and TRBJ1-4, with 7 bases lining up with TRBD1. Per germline, CDR1 SGHAT and CDR2 FQNNGV. The CDR3 is 20 amino acids. V trimming: 5 bases; J trimming: 0 bases; junction bases outside the gene matches: 18.

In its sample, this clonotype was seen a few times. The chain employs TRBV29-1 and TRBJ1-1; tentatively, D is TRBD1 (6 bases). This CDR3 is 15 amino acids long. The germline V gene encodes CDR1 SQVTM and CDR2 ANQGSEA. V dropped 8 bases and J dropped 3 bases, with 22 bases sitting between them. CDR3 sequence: CSTTNIGGGDTEAFF. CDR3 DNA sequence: TGCAGCACAACGAATATAGGGGGAGGGGACACTGAAGCTTTCTTT. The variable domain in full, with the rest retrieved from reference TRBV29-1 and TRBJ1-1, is SAVISQKPSRDICQRGTSLTIQCQVDSQVTMMFWYRQQPGQSLTLIATANQGSEATYESGFVIDKFPISRPNLTFSTLTVSNMSPEDSSIYLCSTTNIGGGDTEAFFGQGTRLTVV.

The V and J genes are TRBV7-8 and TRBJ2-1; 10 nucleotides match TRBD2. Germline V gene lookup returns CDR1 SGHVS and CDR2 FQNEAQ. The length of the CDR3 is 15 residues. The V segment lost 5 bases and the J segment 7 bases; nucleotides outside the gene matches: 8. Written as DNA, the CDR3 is TGTGCCAGCAGCCAATTTAGCGGGGGGAGTAATGAGCAGTTCTTC. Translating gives CASSQFSGGSNEQFF. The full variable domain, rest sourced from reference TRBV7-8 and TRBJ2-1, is GAGVSQSPRYKVAKRGQDVALRCDPISGHVSLFWYQQALGQGPEFLTYFQNEAQLDKSGLPSDRFFAERPEGSVSTLKIQRTQQEDSAVYLCASSQFSGGSNEQFFGPGTRLTVL.

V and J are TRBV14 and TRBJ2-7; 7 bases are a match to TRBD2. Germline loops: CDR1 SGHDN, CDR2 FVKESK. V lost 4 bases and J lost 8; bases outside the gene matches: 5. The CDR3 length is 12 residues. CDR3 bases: TGTGCCAGCAGCCCTGTCGGGACTAAGCAGTACTTC. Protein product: CASSPVGTKQYF.

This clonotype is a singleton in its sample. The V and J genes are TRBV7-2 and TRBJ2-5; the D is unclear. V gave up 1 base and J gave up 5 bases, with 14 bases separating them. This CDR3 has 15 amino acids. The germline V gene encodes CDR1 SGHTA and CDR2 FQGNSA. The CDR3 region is CASSLDLIAYETQYF. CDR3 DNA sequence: TGTGCCAGCAGCTTAGACCTCATTGCCTACGAGACCCAGTACTTC.